This T cell receptor (beta chain) was sequenced in a study of human T cells and chemical hapten exposure. TCRdb itself ran the RACE reads through MiXCR, one entry per CDR3 protein. Of about 54,000 distinct CDR3 sequences in the sample, 9.5% to 10% are singletons; the top ten hold about 1.8%. Germline loops: CDR1 DFQATT, CDR2 SNEGSKA (reference sequence). The CDR3 runs to 13 residues. V lost 3 bases, J lost 8 bases, and 13 bases lay in between. Specified time point: patch test 2, 6 weeks after DPC sensitization. The treatment denotes: therapeutic diphenylcyclopropenone sensitization with weekly scalp DPC. This clonotype showed up many times.

This chain connects TRBV20-1 to TRBJ1-4; a possible D gene is TRBD1 (6 bases). This TCR was sampled from a woman aged 45-65 years with alopecia areata. Some clones in this sample may be carry-over from other donors' samples. This specimen consisted of whole blood, obtained in connection with sensitization to the hapten diphenylcyclopropenone (DPC). CDR3 sequence (DNA): TGCAGTGCTAGTCGCCGACAGGACGAAAAACTGTTTTTT. Protein sequence: CSASRRQDEKLFF.